The 27 T cell receptor beta chains presented below share a single source sample, sequenced in a study of T-cell reconstitution after alpha-beta-depleted transplantation in children (TCRdb year 2016). The protocol used for the library was PCR. For sequencing, an Illumina HiSeq 2500 was employed. TCR libraries were prepared with molecular barcoding, using unique molecular identifiers to normalize TCRbeta repertoire quantification. TCRdb took the public reads, trimmed them with fastp at Q25, ran MiXCR for clone calling and kept in-frame beta chains. Here each entry gathers all rows of one CDR3 protein and keeps the most common genes and DNA. The sample profile shows 300,000 to 350,000 distinct CDR3 sequences; over 20% of them were found once. In total, the top ten clones hold 9.5% to 12% of the sample. In light of the paper, this sample's treatment or condition label describes: allogeneic hematopoietic cell transplantation with graft depleted of TCRalphabeta T cells and CD19 B cells.

Here the sequenced sample was PBMCs, mostly from graft donor cells, taken 180 days after TCRalphabeta/CD19-depleted stem cell transplant. The receptors come from a male patient aged 10 to 17 who had a stem cell transplant for acute lymphoblastic leukemia, so the T cells may come from the graft donor.

This clonotype was counted between two and nine times. The V call is TRBV11-3, the J call TRBJ2-2; 10 nucleotides agree with TRBD2. Germline-derived CDR1 and CDR2 are SGHNT and YENEEA. The CDR3 is 17 amino acids. Losses at the gene ends were 3 bases for V and 3 bases for J; bases not matched to a gene: 7. CDR3 bases: TGTGCCAGCAGCTTTAGAGCGGGAGGGCCAGACACCGGGGAGCTGTTTTTT. It yields the protein CASSFRAGGPDTGELFF.

V is TRBV5-4 and J is TRBJ1-1; no clear D gene. The germline gives CDR1 SGHNT, CDR2 YYREEE (reference sequence). The CDR3 runs 13 residues. V dropped 6 bases and J dropped 1 base, with 10 bases sitting between them. CDR3 coding DNA: TGTGCCAGCAATCCGCCGGGGAACACTGAAGCTTTCTTT. This translates into CASNPPGNTEAFF.

The table lists this clonotype with many counts. This rearrangement joins TRBV7-2 to TRBJ2-7; 8 bases are shared with TRBD1. The CDR3 contains 16 residues. J was trimmed by 3 bases and V by 5 bases; bases with no gene match: 12. CDR1 and CDR2 (germline): SGHTA, FQGNSA. The CDR3 region is CASSLRTGTYYYEQYF. In DNA, the CDR3 is TGTGCCAGCAGCCTACGGACAGGGACCTACTACTACGAGCAGTACTTC. The whole variable domain, remainder taken from reference TRBV7-2 and TRBJ2-7, is GAGVSQSPSNKVTEKGKDVELRCDPISGHTALYWYRQSLGQGLEFLIYFQGNSAPDKSGLPSDRFSAERTGGSVSTLTIQRTQQEDSAVYLCASSLRTGTYYYEQYFGPGTRLTVT.

This clonotype was detected only a few times. This chain uses TRBV7-9 with TRBJ1-5; 11 bases agree with TRBD1. Germline V gives CDR1 SEHNR, CDR2 FQNEAQ (reference sequence). Losses at the gene ends were 2 bases for V and 6 bases for J; bases not matched to a gene: 3. CDR3 size: 15 residues. The CDR3 region has the DNA TGTGCCAGCAGCTTATCGGACAGGGGGCCTCAGCCCCAGCATTTT. Its protein product is CASSLSDRGPQPQHF.

The chain combines TRBV27 with TRBJ1-4; weak D call: TRBD1 (6 bases). Germline CDR1 is MNHEY and CDR2 is SMNVEV (reference sequence). This CDR3 region has 17 residues. Trimming left V 2 bases short and J 4 bases short, with 17 bases between. The CDR3 DNA follows: TGTGCCAGCAGTTTAGTTGCGCAGGGGACGGGTAATGAAAAACTGTTTTTT. It translates to CASSLVAQGTGNEKLFF.

This clonotype was detected only a few times. The gene calls are TRBV5-1 and TRBJ1-2; TRBD1 matches 7 bases. Germline CDR1 is SGHRS and CDR2 is YFSETQ. After removal of 4 bases from V and 4 bases from J, the junction contained 10 bases not matched to a gene. The CDR3 loop spans 15 amino acids. The CDR3 loop is CASSPRDKGAYGYTF. The CDR3 DNA reads as TGCGCCAGCAGCCCTCGGGACAAGGGGGCCTATGGCTACACCTTC. The full variable domain, its missing parts supplied by reference TRBV5-1 and TRBJ1-2, is KAGVTQTPRYLIKTRGQQVTLSCSPISGHRSVSWYQQTPGQGLQFLFEYFSETQRNKGNFPGRFSGRQFSNSRSEMNVSTLELGDSALYLCASSPRDKGAYGYTFGSGTRLTVV.

V usage is TRBV24-1 and J usage is TRBJ2-6; D gene unclear. The CDR3 sequence is 15 residues long. Germline V gene lookup returns CDR1 KGHDR and CDR2 SFDVKD. Trimming took off 4 bases at V and 2 bases at J, with 8 bases between the two ends. As DNA, the CDR3 is TGTGCCACCAGTGACAGGAAGGCTGGGGCCAACGTCCTGACTTTC. Its translation is CATSDRKAGANVLTF.

The rearrangement joins TRBV4-1 to TRBJ2-2, with D tentatively TRBD2 (6 bases). Trimming stripped 6 bases from V and 5 bases from J, with 16 bases between. CDR3 length: 15 amino acids. Per the germline V gene, CDR1 is MGHRA and CDR2 is YSYEKL. CDR3 nucleotides: TGCGCCAGCAGAAGTTCGGGGGTAAAGACCGGGGAGCTGTTTTTT. Amino acid sequence: CASRSSGVKTGELFF.

This clonotype was counted only a few times. V gene TRBV11-2 combines with J gene TRBJ1-5; possible D gene TRBD1, 5 bases. Trimming removed 3 bases from V and 3 bases from J, with 18 bases in between. Germline-derived CDR1 and CDR2 are SGHAT and FQNNGV. This CDR3 has 17 amino acids. The CDR3: CASSLGGGSYSNQPQHF. Here the CDR3 DNA reads TGTGCCAGCAGCTTGGGCGGGGGGTCGTACTCCAATCAGCCCCAGCATTTT.

The chain recombines TRBV7-9 with TRBJ2-4, with 9 bases that match TRBD2. Trimming took 3 bases from V and 7 from J; bases not matched to a gene: 7. Germline V gene data show CDR1 as SEHNR and CDR2 as FQNEAQ (reference sequence). This CDR3 has 15 amino acids. The CDR3 loop reads CASSLIAGGPNIQYF. The CDR3 coding sequence is TGTGCCAGCAGCTTGATTGCGGGAGGGCCTAACATTCAGTACTTC.

The V call is TRBV6-2 or TRBV6-3, the J call TRBJ2-1; perhaps TRBD2 as D (6 bases). The V end lost 8 bases, the J end lost 4 bases, and 15 bases lay between the germline ends. The CDR3 has 14 residues. The germline V gene encodes CDR1 MNHEY and CDR2 SVGEGT. Here the CDR3 DNA reads TGTGCCAGCGAGCGGGCTAATTGGTACAATGAGCAGTTCTTC. Amino acids: CASERANWYNEQFF.

This clonotype was seen a handful of times. The chain couples TRBV5-4 to TRBJ2-1; a weak D match, TRBD2 (7 bases). The germline CDR1 and CDR2 sequences are SGHNT and YYREEE (reference sequence). This CDR3 is 15 amino acids long. V was trimmed by 0 bases and J by 6 bases, leaving 13 bases between them. In DNA form, the CDR3 reads TGTGCCAGCAGCTTGGCCGGGGCGGGGGCCAATGAGCAGTTCTTC. Translating it yields CASSLAGAGANEQFF.

In this sample, this clonotype turned up a few times. The J gene is TRBJ2-5, the V gene TRBV14; tentatively, D is TRBD1 (6 bases). Germline V gene sequence: CDR1 SGHDN, CDR2 FVKESK. The V and J ends lost 5 bases and 5 bases respectively, with 18 bases between them. The CDR3 is made up of 15 amino acids. CDR3 in DNA: TGTGCCAGCAGCTTAGAGACAGGCCCAATTGAGACCCAGTACTTC. Protein product: CASSLETGPIETQYF.

The V and J genes are TRBV6-5 and TRBJ2-1; TRBD2 aligns across 9 bases. This CDR3 comprises 14 residues. V lost 3 bases to trimming and J lost 6 bases; unmatched junction nucleotides: 3. Germline V lookup: CDR1 MNHEY, CDR2 SVGAGI. The CDR3 protein is CASSYSGRGNEQFF. CDR3 coding DNA: TGTGCCAGCAGTTATAGCGGGAGAGGCAATGAGCAGTTCTTC.

The table lists this clonotype with many counts. The chain carries TRBV7-9 and TRBJ2-7, with D possibly matching TRBD2 (6 bases). This CDR3 has 14 residues. Germline assignment: CDR1 SEHNR and CDR2 FQNEAQ (reference sequence). The V and J ends lost 3 bases and 3 bases respectively, with 12 bases between them. The CDR3, as DNA: TGTGCCAGCAGCTTGGGGGGATTTCTCTACGAGCAGTACTTC. Its protein is CASSLGGFLYEQYF.

This clonotype was seen ten or more times. One end of the junction varies from germline; a read error may be responsible. The J gene is TRBJ1-5, the V gene TRBV20-1, with 10 bases that match TRBD1. The length of the CDR3 is 17 residues. CDR1 and CDR2 from the germline V gene are DFQATT and SNEGSKA (reference sequence). The CDR3 region has the DNA TGCAGTGCCAGCGATTCCGGGACAGGGGATTTCAATCGGCCCCAGCATTTT. It codes for CSASDSGTGDFNRPQHF.

The table lists this clonotype with many counts. The V call is TRBV5-1, the J call TRBJ2-7, with D tentatively TRBD1 (6 bases). The CDR3 runs 14 residues. With 2 bases removed from V and 0 bases from J, the gap between germline ends came to 9 bases. Germline values: CDR1 SGHRS, CDR2 YFSETQ. The CDR3 DNA follows: TGCGCCAGCAGCTTACAGGGTCCCTCCTACGAGCAGTACTTC. This translates into CASSLQGPSYEQYF.

The V gene is TRBV5-1, the J gene TRBJ1-4; D perhaps matches TRBD1 (5 bases). The V gene's germline CDR1 is SGHRS and CDR2 YFSETQ. The CDR3 sequence is 16 residues long. V shed 3 bases and J shed 7 bases, with 19 bases lying between them. The CDR3 DNA follows: TGCGCCAGCAGCTCTTTTGGTTCAGGGACGGGTGAAAAACTGTTTTTT. This gives the protein CASSSFGSGTGEKLFF.

The rearrangement uses TRBV9 and TRBJ2-1, with 8 bases matching TRBD2. The J segment lost 2 bases and the V segment lost 5 bases, leaving 9 bases of the junction unmatched. Germline values: CDR1 SGDLS, CDR2 YYNGEE. This CDR3 contains 16 residues. The CDR3 nucleotides read TGTGCCAGCAGTTCGGGACTAGTCTTCCCCTACAATGAGCAGTTCTTC. Translating gives CASSSGLVFPYNEQFF.

J is TRBJ1-4 and V is TRBV6-1, with D unresolved. V lost 6 bases and J 0 bases, leaving 11 bases between the germline ends. CDR1 MNHNS and CDR2 SASEGT come from the germline V gene. This CDR3 contains 15 residues. The CDR3 protein is CASRDEFATNEKLFF. The CDR3 DNA sequence: TGTGCCAGCAGAGACGAGTTTGCAACTAATGAAAAACTGTTTTTT.

The chain combines TRBV9 with TRBJ2-2, with D maybe TRBD2 (6 bases). Germline CDR1 reads SGDLS; CDR2 reads YYNGEE. This CDR3 contains 15 residues. V lost 2 bases, J lost 5 bases, and 13 bases lay in between. The CDR3 protein is CASSVYTSSTGELFF. For the CDR3, the DNA is TGTGCCAGCAGCGTTTATACTAGCTCAACCGGGGAGCTGTTTTTT.

This clonotype has only a few counts. This chain uses TRBV24-1 with TRBJ2-7; TRBD2 matches 9 bases. In germline, CDR1 is KGHDR, CDR2 SFDVKD. This CDR3 region has 15 residues. The V gene end was trimmed by 4 bases and the J gene end by 5 bases; junction bases not matched to a gene: 8. The CDR3 DNA reads as TGTGCCACCAGTGACCCTGGACTAGCGAGCCACGAGCAGTACTTC. Protein: CATSDPGLASHEQYF.

This clonotype was observed many times. This CDR3 is CASSLAASSYNEQFF. The CDR3 nucleotides are TGCGCCAGCAGCCTGGCGGCTTCTTCGTACAATGAGCAGTTCTTC. The chain is built from TRBV5-1 and TRBJ2-1; D not certain. Germline V gene data show CDR1 as SGHRS and CDR2 as YFSETQ. The CDR3 totals 15 residues. Trimming stripped 4 bases from V and 4 bases from J, with 15 bases between. The variable domain in full, with the rest retrieved from reference TRBV5-1 and TRBJ2-1, is KAGVTQTPRYLIKTRGQQVTLSCSPISGHRSVSWYQQTPGQGLQFLFEYFSETQRNKGNFPGRFSGRQFSNSRSEMNVSTLELGDSALYLCASSLAASSYNEQFFGPGTRLTVL.

The chain recombines TRBV6-2 or TRBV6-3 with TRBJ2-1; 7 positions match TRBD1. The junction had 19 bases not matched to a gene; V was cut back by 5 bases and J by 0 bases. The CDR3 has 20 amino acids. Germline V gene lookup returns CDR1 MNHEY and CDR2 SVGEGT. CDR3 nucleotides: TGTGCCAGCAGTCCCAGGGACAGTCACCCGCTTTTCAGCTCCTACAATGAGCAGTTCTTC. The encoded protein is CASSPRDSHPLFSSYNEQFF.

In its sample, this clonotype was seen many times. The V gene is TRBV5-1, the J gene TRBJ2-3, with D possibly matching TRBD2 (5 bases). The CDR3 runs 15 residues. Germline V lookup: CDR1 SGHRS, CDR2 YFSETQ. V was cut by 4 bases and J by 3 bases, with 15 bases left in between. The CDR3 protein is CASSQLLGATDTQYF. The CDR3 DNA follows: TGCGCCAGCAGCCAACTCTTGGGAGCGACAGATACGCAGTATTTT.

This clonotype was recorded a few times. The chain recombines TRBV11-2 with TRBJ2-1; 12 positions match TRBD2. The ends lost 5 bases at V and 9 bases at J; junction bases unmatched: 8. This CDR3 has 15 residues. CDR1 and CDR2 (germline): SGHAT, FQNNGV. In DNA form, the CDR3 reads TGTGCCAGCAGCCCCTCTAGCGGGAGGGAAGCTGAGCAGTTCTTC. It codes for CASSPSSGREAEQFF.

The rearrangement links TRBV19 to TRBJ2-1; 12 nucleotides match TRBD1. Germline CDR1 reads LNHDA; CDR2 reads SQIVND (reference sequence). V was pared by 4 bases and J by 6 bases, with 4 bases of the junction left unmatched. The CDR3 is 15 residues long. The chain's CDR3 is CASSRGTGGFNEQFF. CDR3 coding DNA: TGTGCCAGTAGTAGAGGGACAGGGGGCTTCAATGAGCAGTTCTTC.